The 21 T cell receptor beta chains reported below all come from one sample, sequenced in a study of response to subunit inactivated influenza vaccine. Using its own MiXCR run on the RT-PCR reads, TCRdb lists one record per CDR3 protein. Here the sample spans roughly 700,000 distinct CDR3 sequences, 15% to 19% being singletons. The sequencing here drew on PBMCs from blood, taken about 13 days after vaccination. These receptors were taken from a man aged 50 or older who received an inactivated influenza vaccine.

CDR3 coding DNA: TGTGCCAGCAGTTTATTCGAGCGGGGGACCTACGAGCAGTACTTC. This translates into CASSLFERGTYEQYF. The chain has TRBV12-3 or TRBV12-4 and TRBJ2-7, with TRBD2 matching 8 bases. Trimming removed 2 bases from V and 2 bases from J; junction bases left unmatched: 5. The CDR3 is made up of 15 amino acids.

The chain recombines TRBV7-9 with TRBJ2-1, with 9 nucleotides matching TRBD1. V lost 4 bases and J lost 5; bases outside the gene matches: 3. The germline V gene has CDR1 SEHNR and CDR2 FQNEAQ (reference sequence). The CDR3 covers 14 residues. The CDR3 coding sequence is TGTGCCAGCAGCTCCCGGACAGGGGACAATGAGCAGTTCTTC. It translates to CASSSRTGDNEQFF. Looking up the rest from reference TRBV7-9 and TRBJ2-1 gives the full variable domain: DTGVSQNPRHKITKRGQNVTFRCDPISEHNRLYWYRQTLGQGPEFLTYFQNEAQLEKSRLLSDRFSAERPKGSFSTLEIQRTEQGDSAMYLCASSSRTGDNEQFFGPGTRLTVL.

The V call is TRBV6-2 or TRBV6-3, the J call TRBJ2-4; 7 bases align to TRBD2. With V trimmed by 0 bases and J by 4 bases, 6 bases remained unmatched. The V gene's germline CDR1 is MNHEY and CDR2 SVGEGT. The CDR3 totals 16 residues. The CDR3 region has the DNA TGTGCCAGCAGTTACTCGAGGGCGGGAGAAAAAAACATTCAGTACTTC. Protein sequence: CASSYSRAGEKNIQYF.

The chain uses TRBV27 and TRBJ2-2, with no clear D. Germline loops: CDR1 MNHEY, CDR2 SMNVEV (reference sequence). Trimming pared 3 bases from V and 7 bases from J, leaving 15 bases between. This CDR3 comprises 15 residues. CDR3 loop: CASSLGTWGGGELFF. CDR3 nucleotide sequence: TGTGCCAGCAGTTTGGGAACTTGGGGTGGCGGGGAGCTGTTTTTT.

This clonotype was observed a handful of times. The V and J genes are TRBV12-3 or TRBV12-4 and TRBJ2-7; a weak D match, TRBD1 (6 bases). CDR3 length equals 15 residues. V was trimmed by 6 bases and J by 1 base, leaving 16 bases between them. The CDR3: CASRSRTDPSYEQYF. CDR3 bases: TGTGCCAGCAGATCTAGGACAGACCCTTCCTACGAGCAGTACTTC.

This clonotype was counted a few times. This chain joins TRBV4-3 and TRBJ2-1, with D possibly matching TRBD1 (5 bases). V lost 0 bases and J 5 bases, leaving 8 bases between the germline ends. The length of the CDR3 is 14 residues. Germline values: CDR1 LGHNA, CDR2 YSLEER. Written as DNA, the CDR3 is TGCGCCAGCAGCCAAGATTGGGGCGACAATGAGCAGTTCTTC. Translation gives CASSQDWGDNEQFF.

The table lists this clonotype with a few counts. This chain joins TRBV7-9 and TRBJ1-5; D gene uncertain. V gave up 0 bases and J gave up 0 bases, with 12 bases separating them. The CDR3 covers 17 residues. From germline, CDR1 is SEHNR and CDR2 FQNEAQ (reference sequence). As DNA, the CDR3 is TGTGCCAGCAGCTTAGCGGCACTGACTATTAGCAATCAGCCCCAGCATTTT. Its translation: CASSLAALTISNQPQHF. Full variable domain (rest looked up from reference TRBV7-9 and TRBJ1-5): DTGVSQNPRHKITKRGQNVTFRCDPISEHNRLYWYRQTLGQGPEFLTYFQNEAQLEKSRLLSDRFSAERPKGSFSTLEIQRTEQGDSAMYLCASSLAALTISNQPQHFGDGTRLSIL.

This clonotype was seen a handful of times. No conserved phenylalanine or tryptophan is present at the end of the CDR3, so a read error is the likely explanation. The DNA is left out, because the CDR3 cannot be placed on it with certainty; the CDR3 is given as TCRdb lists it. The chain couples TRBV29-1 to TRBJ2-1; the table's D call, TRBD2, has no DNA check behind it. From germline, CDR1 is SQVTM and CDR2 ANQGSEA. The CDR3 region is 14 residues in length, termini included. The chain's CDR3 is CSVGDSGSNLRLAT.

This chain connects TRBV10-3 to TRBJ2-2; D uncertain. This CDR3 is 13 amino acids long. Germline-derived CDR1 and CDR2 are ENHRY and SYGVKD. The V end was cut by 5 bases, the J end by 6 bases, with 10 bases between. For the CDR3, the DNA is TGTGCCATCAGTAAGAATAATCCCGGGGAGCTGTTTTTT. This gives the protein CAISKNNPGELFF.

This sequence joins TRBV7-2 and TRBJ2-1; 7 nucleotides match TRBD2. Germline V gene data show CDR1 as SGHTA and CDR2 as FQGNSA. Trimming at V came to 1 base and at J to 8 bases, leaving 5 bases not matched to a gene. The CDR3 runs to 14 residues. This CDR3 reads CASSLGGSQHEQFF. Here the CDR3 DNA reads TGTGCCAGCAGCTTAGGCGGGAGTCAGCATGAGCAGTTCTTC.

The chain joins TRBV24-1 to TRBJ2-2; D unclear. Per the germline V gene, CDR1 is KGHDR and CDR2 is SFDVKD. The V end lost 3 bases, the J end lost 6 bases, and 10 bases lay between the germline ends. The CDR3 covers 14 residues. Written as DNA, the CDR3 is TGTGCCACCAGTGATCCGCTCGCGGCCGGGGAGCTGTTTTTT. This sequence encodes CATSDPLAAGELFF.

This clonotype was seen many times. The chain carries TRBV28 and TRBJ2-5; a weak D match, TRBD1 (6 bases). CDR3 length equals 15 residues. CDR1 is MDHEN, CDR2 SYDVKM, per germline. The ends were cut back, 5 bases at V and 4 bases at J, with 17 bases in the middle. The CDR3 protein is CASSPPTGLGETQYF. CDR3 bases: TGTGCCAGCAGTCCCCCCACAGGGCTCGGAGAGACCCAGTACTTC.

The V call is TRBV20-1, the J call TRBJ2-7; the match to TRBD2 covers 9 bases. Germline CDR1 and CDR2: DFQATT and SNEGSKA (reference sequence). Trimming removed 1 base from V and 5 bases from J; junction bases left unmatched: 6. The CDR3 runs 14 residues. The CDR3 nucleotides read TGCAGTGCTAGAGTGGGCGGGAGGGCCCACGAGCAGTACTTC. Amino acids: CSARVGGRAHEQYF.

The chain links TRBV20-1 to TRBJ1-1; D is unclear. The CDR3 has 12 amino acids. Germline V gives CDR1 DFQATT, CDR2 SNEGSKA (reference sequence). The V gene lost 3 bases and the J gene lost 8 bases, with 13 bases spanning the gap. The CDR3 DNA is TGCAGTGCTAGTTTTGGCGACCAGGAAGCTTTCTTT. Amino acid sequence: CSASFGDQEAFF.

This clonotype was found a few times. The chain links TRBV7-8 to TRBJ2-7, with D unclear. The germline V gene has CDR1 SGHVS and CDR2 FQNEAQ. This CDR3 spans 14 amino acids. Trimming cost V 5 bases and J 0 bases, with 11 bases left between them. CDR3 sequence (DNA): TGTGCCAGCAGCCATGGAGTAGACTCCTACGAGCAGTACTTC. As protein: CASSHGVDSYEQYF.

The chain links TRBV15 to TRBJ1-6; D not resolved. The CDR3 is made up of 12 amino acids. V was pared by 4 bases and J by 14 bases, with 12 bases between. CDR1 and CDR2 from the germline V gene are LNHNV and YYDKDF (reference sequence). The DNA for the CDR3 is TGTGCCACCAGCAAGGGTTTTTTGACCCTCCACTTT. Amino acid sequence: CATSKGFLTLHF.

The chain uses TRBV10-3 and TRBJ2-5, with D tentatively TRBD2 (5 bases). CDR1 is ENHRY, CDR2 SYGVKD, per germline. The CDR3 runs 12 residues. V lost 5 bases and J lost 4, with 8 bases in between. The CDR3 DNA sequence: TGTGCCATCAGTCCCCGGGGAGAGACCCAGTACTTC. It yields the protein CAISPRGETQYF.

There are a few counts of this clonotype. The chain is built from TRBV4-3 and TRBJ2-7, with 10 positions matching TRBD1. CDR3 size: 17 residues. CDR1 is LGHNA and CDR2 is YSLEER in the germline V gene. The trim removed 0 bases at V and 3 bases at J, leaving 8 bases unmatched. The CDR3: CASSQDLGGTGDYEQYF. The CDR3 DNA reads TGCGCCAGCAGCCAAGATTTAGGTGGGACAGGGGACTACGAGCAGTACTTC.

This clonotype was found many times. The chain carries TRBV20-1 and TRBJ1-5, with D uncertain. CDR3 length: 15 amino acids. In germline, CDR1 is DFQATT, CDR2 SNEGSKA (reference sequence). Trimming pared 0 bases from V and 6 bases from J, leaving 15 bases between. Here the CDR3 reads CSARDPGYVGQPQHF. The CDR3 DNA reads TGCAGTGCTAGAGATCCGGGGTACGTGGGTCAGCCCCAGCATTTT.

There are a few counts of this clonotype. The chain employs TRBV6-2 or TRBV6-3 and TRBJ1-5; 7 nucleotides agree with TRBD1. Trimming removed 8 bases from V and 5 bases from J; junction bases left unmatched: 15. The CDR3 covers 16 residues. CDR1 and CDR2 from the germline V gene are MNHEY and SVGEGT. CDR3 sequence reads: CASSPLGGGLDQPQHF. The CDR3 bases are TGTGCCAGCTCCCCCCTAGGGGGCGGGTTGGATCAGCCCCAGCATTTT.

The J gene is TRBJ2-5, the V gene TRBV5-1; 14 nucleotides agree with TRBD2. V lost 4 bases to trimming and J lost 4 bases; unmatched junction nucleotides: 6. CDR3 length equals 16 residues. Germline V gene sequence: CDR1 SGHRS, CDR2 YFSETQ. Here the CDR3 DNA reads TGCGCCAGCAGCCCCGAAGGACTAGCGGGGGGAGAGACCCAGTACTTC. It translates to CASSPEGLAGGETQYF.